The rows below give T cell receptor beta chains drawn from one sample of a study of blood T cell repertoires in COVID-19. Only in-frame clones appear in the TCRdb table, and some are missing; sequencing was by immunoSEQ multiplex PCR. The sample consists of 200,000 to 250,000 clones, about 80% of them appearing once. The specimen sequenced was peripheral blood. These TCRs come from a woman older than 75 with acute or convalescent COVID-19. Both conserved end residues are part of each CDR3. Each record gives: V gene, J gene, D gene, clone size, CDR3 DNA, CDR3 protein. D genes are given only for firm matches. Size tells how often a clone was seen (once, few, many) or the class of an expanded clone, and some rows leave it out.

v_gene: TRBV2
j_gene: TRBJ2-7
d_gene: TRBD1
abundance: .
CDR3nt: TGTGCCAGCAGGAGACAGGGGGTAACCTACGAGCAGTACTTC
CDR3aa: CASRRQGVTYEQYF

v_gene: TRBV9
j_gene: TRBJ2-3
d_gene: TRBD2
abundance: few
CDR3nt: TGTGCCAGCAGCGCTCGTACTAGCGCAGATACGCAGTATTTT
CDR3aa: CASSARTSADTQYF

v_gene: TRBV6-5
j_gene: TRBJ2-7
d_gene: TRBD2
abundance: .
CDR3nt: TGTGCCAGCAGGAGCAGGACTAGCGGGACCTACGAGCAGTACTTC
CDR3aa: CASRSRTSGTYEQYF

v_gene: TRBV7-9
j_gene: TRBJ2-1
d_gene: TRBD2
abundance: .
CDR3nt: TGTGCCAGCAGCTCGGGACTAGCGGGGGGGCCAGAGCAGTTCTTC
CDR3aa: CASSSGLAGGPEQFF

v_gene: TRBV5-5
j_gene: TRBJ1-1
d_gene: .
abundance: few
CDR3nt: TGTGCCAGCAGCTTGGGAGGAGGCACTGAAGCTTTCTTT
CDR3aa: CASSLGGGTEAFF

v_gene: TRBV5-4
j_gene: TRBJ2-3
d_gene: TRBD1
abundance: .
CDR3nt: TGTGCCAGCAGCTTGGGACAGGGGAAAGATACGCAGTATTTT
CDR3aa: CASSLGQGKDTQYF

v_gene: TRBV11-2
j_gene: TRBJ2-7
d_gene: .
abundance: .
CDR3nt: TGTGCCAGCAGCTTCGGCCATCGCCGGGGAGAGCAGTACTTC
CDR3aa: CASSFGHRRGEQYF

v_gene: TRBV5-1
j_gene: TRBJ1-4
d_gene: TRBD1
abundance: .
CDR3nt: TGCGCCAGCAGCTTGACGGGGACAGGAGGTGAAAAACTGTTTTTT
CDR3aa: CASSLTGTGGEKLFF

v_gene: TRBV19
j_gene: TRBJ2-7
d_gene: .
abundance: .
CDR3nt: TGTGCCAGTAGTATTCGGTCAGGGATATCCTACGAGCAGTACTTC
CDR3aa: CASSIRSGISYEQYF

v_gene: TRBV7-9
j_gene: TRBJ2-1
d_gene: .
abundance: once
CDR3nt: TGTGCCAGCGGAGTGGACAATGAGCAGTTCTTC
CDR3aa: CASGVDNEQFF

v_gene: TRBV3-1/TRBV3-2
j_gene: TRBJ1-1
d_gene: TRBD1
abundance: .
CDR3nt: TGTGCCAGCAGCCGACAGGGTATGAACACTGAAGCTTTCTTT
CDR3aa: CASSRQGMNTEAFF

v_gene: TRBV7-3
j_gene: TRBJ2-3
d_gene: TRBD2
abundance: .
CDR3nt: TGTGCCAGCAGTTTAATGGGAGGGCGGGAGGCCACAGATACGCAGTATTTT
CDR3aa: CASSLMGGREATDTQYF

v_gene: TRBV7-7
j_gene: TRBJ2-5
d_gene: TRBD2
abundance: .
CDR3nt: TGTGCTAGCAGCTCGGGGGGGACCCAGTACTTC
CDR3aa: CASSSGGTQYF

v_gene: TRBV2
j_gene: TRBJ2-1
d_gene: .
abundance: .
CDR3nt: TGTGCCAGCAGAACGGACAGAGGATCCTACAATGAGCAGTTCTTC
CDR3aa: CASRTDRGSYNEQFF

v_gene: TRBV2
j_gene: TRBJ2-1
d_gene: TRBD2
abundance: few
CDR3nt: TGTGCCAGCAGAGGTGAGCGGGGGACCTACAATGAGCAGTTCTTC
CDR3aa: CASRGERGTYNEQFF

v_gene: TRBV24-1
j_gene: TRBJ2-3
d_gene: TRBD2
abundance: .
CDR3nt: TGTGCCACCAGTGATTTGGGAGGGAGGGCCGATACGCAGTATTTT
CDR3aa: CATSDLGGRADTQYF

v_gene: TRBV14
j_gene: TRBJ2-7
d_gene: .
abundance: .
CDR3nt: TGTGCCAGCAGCCAACTGATGGAGGGGCCTCGGTACTTC
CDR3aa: CASSQLMEGPRYF

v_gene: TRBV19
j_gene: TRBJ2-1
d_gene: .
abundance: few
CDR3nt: TGTGCCAGTAGTATGGGTACTAGCAATGGCAATGAGCAGTTCTTC
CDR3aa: CASSMGTSNGNEQFF

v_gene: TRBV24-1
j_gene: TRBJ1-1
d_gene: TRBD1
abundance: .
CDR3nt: TGTGCCACCGGCGATGGAGGGGGACAGAAAGCTTTCTTT
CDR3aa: CATGDGGGQKAFF

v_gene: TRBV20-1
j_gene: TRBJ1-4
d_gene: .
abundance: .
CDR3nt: TGCGGAGGCGGCCGGGGTGAAAAACTGTTTTTT
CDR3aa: CGGGRGEKLFF

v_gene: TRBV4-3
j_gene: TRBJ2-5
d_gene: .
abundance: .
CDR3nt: TGCGCCAGCAGCCAAGAGGGGGGAGGGACCCAGTACTTC
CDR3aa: CASSQEGGGTQYF

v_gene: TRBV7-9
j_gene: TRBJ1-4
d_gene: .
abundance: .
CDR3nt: TGTGCCAGCAGCCGGGGGGGCTCTAATGAAAAACTGTTTTTT
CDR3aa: CASSRGGSNEKLFF

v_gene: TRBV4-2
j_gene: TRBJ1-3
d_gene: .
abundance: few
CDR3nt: TGTGCCAGCAGCCAAGAGGGAGGACGAAACACCATATATTTT
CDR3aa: CASSQEGGRNTIYF

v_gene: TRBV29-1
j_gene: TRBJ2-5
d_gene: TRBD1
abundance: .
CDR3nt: TGCAGCGTTGATCCCCTTGGGACAGGAATGTACTTC
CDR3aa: CSVDPLGTGMYF

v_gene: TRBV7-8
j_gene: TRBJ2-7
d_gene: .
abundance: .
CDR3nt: TGTGCCAGCAGCTTACCAAGCGGAAGGGTGTACTTC
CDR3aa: CASSLPSGRVYF

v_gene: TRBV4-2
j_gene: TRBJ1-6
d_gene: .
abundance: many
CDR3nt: TGTGCCAGCAGCCTGAATGAACAGGTCGGCTCACCCCTCCACTTT
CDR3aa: CASSLNEQVGSPLHF

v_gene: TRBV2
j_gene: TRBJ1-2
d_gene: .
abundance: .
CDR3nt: TGTGCCAGCAGTCCCGGACAGACGAACTATGGCTACACCTTC
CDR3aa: CASSPGQTNYGYTF

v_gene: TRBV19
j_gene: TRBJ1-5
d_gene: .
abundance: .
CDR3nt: TGTGCCAGTACCCCAGAGGGGGTATATAGCAATCAGCCCCAGCATTTT
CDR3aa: CASTPEGVYSNQPQHF

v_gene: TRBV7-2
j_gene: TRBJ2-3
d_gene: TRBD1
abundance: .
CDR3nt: TGTGCCAGCAGCTTATTTGGAGGAGGACAGGGGGCCGATACGCAGTATTTT
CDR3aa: CASSLFGGGQGADTQYF

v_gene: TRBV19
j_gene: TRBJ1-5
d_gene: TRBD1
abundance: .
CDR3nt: TGTGCCAGTTCCAGGGGGCTACACTATAGCAATCAGCCCCAGCATTTT
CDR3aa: CASSRGLHYSNQPQHF

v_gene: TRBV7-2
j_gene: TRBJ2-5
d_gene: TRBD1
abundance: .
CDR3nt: TGTGCCAGCAGCCTGACAGGGGGCCAAGAGACCCAGTACTTC
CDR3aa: CASSLTGGQETQYF

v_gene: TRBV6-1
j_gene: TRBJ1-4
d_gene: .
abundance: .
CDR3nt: TGTGCCAGCAGCGAAAGAATAACAGGGCCCTGGGAAAAACTGTTTTTT
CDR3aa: CASSERITGPWEKLFF

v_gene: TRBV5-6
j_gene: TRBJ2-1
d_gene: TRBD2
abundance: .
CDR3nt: TGTGCCAGCAGCGATACTAGCGGGAGCTACAATGAGCAGTTCTTC
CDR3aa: CASSDTSGSYNEQFF

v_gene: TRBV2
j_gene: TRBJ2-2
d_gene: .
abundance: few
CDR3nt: TGTGCCAGCAGTGTGGGGAGGATGGTCGCGAACACCGGGGAGCTGTTTTTT
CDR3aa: CASSVGRMVANTGELFF

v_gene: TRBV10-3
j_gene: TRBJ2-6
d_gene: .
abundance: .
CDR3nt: TGTGCCATCAAGGGAGACTGGAACTCTGGGGCCAACGTCCTGACTTTC
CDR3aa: CAIKGDWNSGANVLTF

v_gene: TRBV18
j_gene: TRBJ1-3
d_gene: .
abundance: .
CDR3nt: TGTGCCAGCTCACCATCAGGACAGCCCTCTGGAAACACCATATATTTT
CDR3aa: CASSPSGQPSGNTIYF

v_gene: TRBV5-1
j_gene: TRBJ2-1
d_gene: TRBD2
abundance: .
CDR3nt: TGCGCCAGCAGCTTACCTAGCGGGGGGACTTACAATGAGCAGTTCTTC
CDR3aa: CASSLPSGGTYNEQFF

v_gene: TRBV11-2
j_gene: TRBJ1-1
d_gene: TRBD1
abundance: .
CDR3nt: TGTGCCGGCAGCTTAACGGGACAGGGCACTGAAGCTTTCTTT
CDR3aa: CAGSLTGQGTEAFF

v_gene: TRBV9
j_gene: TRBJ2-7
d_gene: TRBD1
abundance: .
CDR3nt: TGTGCCAGCAGCCCAGAGACAGGGCGAGCCTACGAGCAGTACTTC
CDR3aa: CASSPETGRAYEQYF

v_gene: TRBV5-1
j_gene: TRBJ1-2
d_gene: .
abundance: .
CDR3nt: TGCGCCAGCAGTTATACAGGGAACTATGGCTACACCTTC
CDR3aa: CASSYTGNYGYTF

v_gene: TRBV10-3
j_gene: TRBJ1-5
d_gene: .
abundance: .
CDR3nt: TGTGCCATCAGCCTCGCGAGCAATCAGCCCCAGCATTTT
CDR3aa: CAISLASNQPQHF

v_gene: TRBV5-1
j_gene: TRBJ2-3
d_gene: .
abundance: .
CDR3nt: TGCGCCAGCAGCTTGTTAGCTGATACGCAGTATTTT
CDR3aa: CASSLLADTQYF

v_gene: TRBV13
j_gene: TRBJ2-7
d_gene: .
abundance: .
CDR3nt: TGTGCCAGCAGCTTAAGAGGGGGGGGCTCCTACGAGCAGTACTTC
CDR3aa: CASSLRGGGSYEQYF

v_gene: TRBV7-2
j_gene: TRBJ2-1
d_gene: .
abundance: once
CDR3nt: TGTGCCAGCAGCTCACAGAAGTACAATGAGCAGTTCTTC
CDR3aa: CASSSQKYNEQFF

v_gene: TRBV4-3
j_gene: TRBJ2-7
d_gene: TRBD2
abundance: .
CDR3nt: TGCGCCAGCAGCCAAGATAATAGCGGGGGGGCGGACGAGCAGTACTTC
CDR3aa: CASSQDNSGGADEQYF

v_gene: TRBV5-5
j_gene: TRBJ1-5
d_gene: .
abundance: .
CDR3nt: TGTGCCAGCAGCTTGTACACGGGGAACGGCAATCAGCCCCAGCATTTT
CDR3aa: CASSLYTGNGNQPQHF

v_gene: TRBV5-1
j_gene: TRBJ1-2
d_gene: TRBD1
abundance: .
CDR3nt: TGCGCCAGCAGCTCGCCAGGGGCACAGGGGTTGCGCGGCTACACCTTC
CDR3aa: CASSSPGAQGLRGYTF

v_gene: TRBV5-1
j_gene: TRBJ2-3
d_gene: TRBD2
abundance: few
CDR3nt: TGCGCCAGCAGCTTGGGTGGGGGGGCAGATACGCAGTATTTT
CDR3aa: CASSLGGGADTQYF

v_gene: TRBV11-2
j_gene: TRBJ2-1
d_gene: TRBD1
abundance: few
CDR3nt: TGTGCCAGCAGCTTCGCAACCGGGACAGCCTTCAATCAGTTCTTC
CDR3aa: CASSFATGTAFNQFF

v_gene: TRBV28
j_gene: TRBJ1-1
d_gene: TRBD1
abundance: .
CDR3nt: TGTGCCAGCAGTTTATATGACACCAGGGGGCGGACTGAAGCTTTCTTT
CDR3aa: CASSLYDTRGRTEAFF

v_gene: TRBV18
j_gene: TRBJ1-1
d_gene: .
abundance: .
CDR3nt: TGTGCCAGCTCACCCGACAGCCTGAACACTGAAGCTTTCTTT
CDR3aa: CASSPDSLNTEAFF

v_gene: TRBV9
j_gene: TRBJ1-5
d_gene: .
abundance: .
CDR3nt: TGTGCCAGCAGCGAGACACCTTATAGCAATCAGCCCCAGCATTTT
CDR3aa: CASSETPYSNQPQHF

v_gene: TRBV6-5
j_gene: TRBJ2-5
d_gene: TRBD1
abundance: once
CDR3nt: TGTGCCAGCAGCAGGGGGTTGGAAGAGACCCAGTACTTC
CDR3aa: CASSRGLEETQYF

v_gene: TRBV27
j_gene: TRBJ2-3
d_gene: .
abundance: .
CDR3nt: TGTGCCAGCAGTTTTTACCCAACCCGAGCTTTGGATACGCAGTATTTT
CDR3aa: CASSFYPTRALDTQYF

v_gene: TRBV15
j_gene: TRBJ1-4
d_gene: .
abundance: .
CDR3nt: TGTGCCACCAGCAGAGATCCCGGGGGTGCTAATGAAAAACTGTTTTTT
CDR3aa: CATSRDPGGANEKLFF